A single sample is the source of the 12 T cell receptor beta chains below, sequenced in a study of blood T cell repertoires in COVID-19. Sequencing used immunoSEQ multiplex PCR; TCRdb keeps in-frame clones, though not all of them. This table holds about 64,000 clones, roughly 93% found once. The sequenced sample consisted of peripheral blood. The receptors were gathered from a human donor in a cohort sampled during active COVID-19.

The CDR3 nucleotides are TGTGCCAGTCGACTAGCGGTTAGCACAGATACGCAGTATTTT. Its protein is CASRLAVSTDTQYF. V is TRBV28 and J is TRBJ2-3; 9 positions match TRBD2. This CDR3 spans 14 amino acids. V lost 9 bases and J lost 0; bases outside the gene matches: 4. The germline V gene has CDR1 MDHEN and CDR2 SYDVKM.

The genes are TRBV27 and TRBJ2-7; perhaps TRBD2 as D (5 bases). V lost 1 base and J 6 bases, leaving 7 bases between the germline ends. This CDR3 spans 12 amino acids. CDR1 MNHEY and CDR2 SMNVEV come from the germline V gene (reference sequence). The CDR3 bases are TGTGCCAGCAGTTTATTCCGGGGCGAGCAGTACTTC. Residues: CASSLFRGEQYF.

The chain uses TRBV27 and TRBJ1-5, with D possibly being TRBD1 (5 bases). Trimming left V 3 bases short and J 3 bases short, with 15 bases between. The CDR3 is made up of 16 amino acids. Germline CDR1 reads MNHEY; CDR2 reads SMNVEV (reference sequence). CDR3 coding DNA: TGTGCCAGCAGTTTGGGGGGGATGCGGTACAATCAGCCCCAGCATTTT. It encodes CASSLGGMRYNQPQHF.

This clone was observed once. The CDR3 DNA reads TGCGCCAGCAGCCCGGACAGTCGTACGATGGAGCAGTACTTC. This sequence encodes CASSPDSRTMEQYF. This rearrangement joins TRBV5-1 to TRBJ2-7, with a weak D call TRBD1 (6 bases). The CDR3 has 14 residues. Trimming took off 4 bases at V and 7 bases at J, with 18 bases between the two ends. Germline V gene data show CDR1 as SGHRS and CDR2 as YFSETQ.

The CDR3 loop reads CASSLSLGGTEAFF. The CDR3 DNA reads as TGTGCCAGCAGCTTAAGTTTGGGGGGAACTGAAGCTTTCTTT. The chain has TRBV7-2 and TRBJ1-1, with D tentatively TRBD1 (5 bases). The CDR3 is made up of 14 amino acids. Trimming removed 2 bases from V and 5 bases from J, with 12 bases in between. Germline assignment: CDR1 SGHTA and CDR2 FQGNSA.

The chain joins TRBV10-2 to TRBJ2-5; tentatively, D is TRBD2 (5 bases). V gave up 7 bases and J gave up 5 bases, with 14 bases separating them. Germline lookup yields CDR1 WSHSY and CDR2 SAAADI. The length of the CDR3 is 13 residues. CDR3 in DNA: TGCGCCAGCAAGAGGGCCCAGCACGAGACCCAGTACTTC. It codes for CASKRAQHETQYF.

Turning to this clone: Relative to the germline gene, one junction end is altered; a read error may explain this. V is TRBV7-7 and J is TRBJ2-7; TRBD2 agrees at 8 bases. Germline CDR1 is SSHAT and CDR2 is FNYEAQ (reference sequence). The CDR3 totals 13 residues. CDR3 amino acids: CASSLTRGGEQYF. DNA for the CDR3: TGTGCTAGCAGCCTAACTCGGGGGGGCGAGCAGTACTTC.

In its sample, this clone was seen a few times. The chain combines TRBV7-8 with TRBJ2-2; no definite D call. V shed 5 bases and J shed 7 bases, with 8 bases lying between them. The CDR3 covers 12 residues. Germline CDR1 is SGHVS and CDR2 is FQNEAQ. In nucleotides, the CDR3 is TGTGCCAGCAGCCTCCCCGGCGGGGAGCTGTTTTTT. This codes for CASSLPGGELFF.

The gene calls are TRBV6-5 and TRBJ1-5, with D possibly TRBD1 on 6 matching bases. In germline, CDR1 is MNHEY, CDR2 SVGAGI. This CDR3 is 13 amino acids long. The V gene lost 6 bases and the J gene lost 5 bases, with 11 bases spanning the gap. In nucleotides, the CDR3 is TGTGCCAGCAGCCTCTACAGGGATCAGCCCCAGCATTTT. It translates to CASSLYRDQPQHF.

The rearrangement uses TRBV5-4 and TRBJ2-1; D not certain. CDR1 and CDR2 (germline): SGHNT, YYREEE (reference sequence). The CDR3 is made up of 12 amino acids. V was shortened by 3 bases and J by 9 bases, with 10 bases between the two germline ends. The CDR3 protein is CASSSSGGEQFF. The CDR3 DNA reads TGTGCCAGCAGCTCGTCGGGTGGTGAGCAGTTCTTC. Filled out from reference TRBV5-4 and TRBJ2-1, the complete variable domain reads ETGVTQSPTHLIKTRGQQVTLRCSSQSGHNTVSWYQQALGQGPQFIFQYYREEENGRGNFPPRFSGLQFPNYSSELNVNALELDDSALYLCASSSSGGEQFFGPGTRLTVL.

The rearrangement links TRBV4-1 to TRBJ1-4; 7 bases are a match to TRBD1. Germline V gene data show CDR1 as MGHRA and CDR2 as YSYEKL. V lost 3 bases and J lost 4; bases outside the gene matches: 11. This CDR3 comprises 17 residues. As DNA, the CDR3 is TGCGCCAGCAGCCATGTACGGAGGGACAGATATAATGAAAAACTGTTTTTT. This codes for CASSHVRRDRYNEKLFF.

The J gene is TRBJ2-7, the V gene TRBV7-9, with 8 bases that match TRBD1. J gave up 5 bases and V 5 bases, and 11 bases lay outside the gene matches. The CDR3 length is 15 residues. From germline, CDR1 is SEHNR and CDR2 FQNEAQ (reference sequence). CDR3 DNA: TGTGCCAGCAGCAGAGACGGCAGGGGGCCGGACGAGCAGTACTTC. Protein product: CASSRDGRGPDEQYF.